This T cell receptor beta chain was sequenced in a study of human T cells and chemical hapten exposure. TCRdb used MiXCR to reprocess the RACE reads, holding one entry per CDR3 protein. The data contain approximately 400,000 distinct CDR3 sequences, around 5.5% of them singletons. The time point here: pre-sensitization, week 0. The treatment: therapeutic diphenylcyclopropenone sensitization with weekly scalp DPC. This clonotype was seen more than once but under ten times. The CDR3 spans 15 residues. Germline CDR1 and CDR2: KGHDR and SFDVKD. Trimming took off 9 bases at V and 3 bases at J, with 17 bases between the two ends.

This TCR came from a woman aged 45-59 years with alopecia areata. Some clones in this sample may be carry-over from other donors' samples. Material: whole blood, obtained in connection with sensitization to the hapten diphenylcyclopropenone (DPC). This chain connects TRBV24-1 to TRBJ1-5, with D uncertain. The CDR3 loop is CATSPAGSNNQPQHF. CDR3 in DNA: TGTGCCACCTCCCCTGCCGGCAGTAACAATCAGCCCCAGCATTTT.